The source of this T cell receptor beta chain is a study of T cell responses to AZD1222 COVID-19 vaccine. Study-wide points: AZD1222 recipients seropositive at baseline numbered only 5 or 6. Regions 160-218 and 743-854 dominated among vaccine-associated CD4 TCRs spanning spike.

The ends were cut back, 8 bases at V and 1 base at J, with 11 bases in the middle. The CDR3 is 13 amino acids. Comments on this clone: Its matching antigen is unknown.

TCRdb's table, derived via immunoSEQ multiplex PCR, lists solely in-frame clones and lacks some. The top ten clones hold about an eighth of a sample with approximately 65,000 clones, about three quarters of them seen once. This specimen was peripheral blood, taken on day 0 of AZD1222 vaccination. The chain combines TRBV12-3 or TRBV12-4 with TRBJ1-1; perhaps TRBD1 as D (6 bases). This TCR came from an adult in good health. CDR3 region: CASLRGRNTEAFF. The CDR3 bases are TGTGCCAGCCTCAGGGGTAGGAACACTGAAGCTTTCTTT.